This is a list of T cell receptor beta chains from one sample in a study of T cells in Graves' hyperthyroidism and ophthalmopathy. TCRdb passed the multiplex PCR reads through MiXCR, listing each CDR3 protein once. The data contain about 300,000 distinct CDR3 sequences, about 15% of them singletons. The sequenced material came from blood. Receptors were obtained from a man aged 25 to 40 with Graves' hyperthyroidism. CDR3s include the opening cysteine and the closing phenylalanine or tryptophan. The D gene is left open where the match is weak. Where a row states a size, it is once, few, many or the class of an expanded clone; other rows omit it.

TRBJ1-2,-,TRBV6-1,-,TGTGCCAGCACCCCCTCCCGGAGCGACTATGGCTACACCTTC,CASTPSRSDYGYTF
TRBJ2-1,many,TRBV2,-,TGTGCCAGCAGCGGAAACCTCGAGAGTGAGCAGTTCTTC,CASSGNLESEQFF
TRBJ2-3,many,TRBV18,TRBD1,TGTGCCAGCTCACCTTCGACAGGGGGGAGCACAGATACGCAGTATTTT,CASSPSTGGSTDTQYF
TRBJ2-5,many,TRBV20-1,-,TGCAGTGCTATCAAGGGGGGGTACCAAGAGACCCAGTACTTC,CSAIKGGYQETQYF
TRBJ2-5,-,TRBV10-3,-,TGTGCCAAAGAGGGGGACGTACAAGAGACCCAGTACTTC,CAKEGDVQETQYF
TRBJ1-5,-,TRBV5-5,-,TGTGCCAGCAGCTTGTCAGGTCTTCAGCCCCAGCATTTT,CASSLSGLQPQHF
TRBJ1-5,-,TRBV6-1,-,TGTGCCAGCAGTCTTCAGGGTTATAGCAATCAGCCCCAGCATTTT,CASSLQGYSNQPQHF
TRBJ1-1,many,TRBV28,-,TGTGCCAGCAGTTTCCCTACGGGAGGGACTGTCACTGAAGCTTTCTTT,CASSFPTGGTVTEAFF
TRBJ1-1,many,TRBV5-5,-,TGTGCCAGCAGCTTGAGTGGAGCTGAAGCTTTCTTT,CASSLSGAEAFF
TRBJ1-5,once,TRBV20-1,-,TGCAGTGCTAGACGGGCAAAATGGGAGTATAAGCCCCAGCATTTT,CSARRAKWEYKPQHF
TRBJ2-7,many,TRBV3-1,TRBD2,TGTGCCAGCAGCTCCCGGACTAGCGGGAACGGGCCGTACGAGCAGTACTTC,CASSSRTSGNGPYEQYF
TRBJ2-7,many,TRBV2,TRBD2,TGTGCCAGCAGTGAACCTGGGCGGGAGGTCGCCTACGAGCAGTACTTC,CASSEPGREVAYEQYF
TRBJ1-2,many,TRBV3-1,-,TGTGCCAGCAGCCAACGGGGCCTTTACTATGGCTACACCTTC,CASSQRGLYYGYTF
TRBJ2-1,many,TRBV12-3/TRBV12-4,TRBD2,TGTGCCAGCAGTTTCGGGGCGGGAGGGTACAATGAGCAGTTCTTC,CASSFGAGGYNEQFF
TRBJ2-7,many,TRBV2,TRBD2,TGTGCCAGCAGTGAAGCGGGCGGGAGTTTCTACGAGCAGTACTTC,CASSEAGGSFYEQYF
TRBJ2-3,-,TRBV5-1,TRBD2,TGCGCCAGCAGCAATAGCGGGCAGCGCACAGATACGCAGTATTTT,CASSNSGQRTDTQYF
TRBJ2-3,many,TRBV11-2,TRBD2,TGTGCCAGCAGCCCCTCGGGACTAGGGGGAGATACGCAGTATTTT,CASSPSGLGGDTQYF
TRBJ2-5,many,TRBV7-2,-,TGTGCCAGCAGCTTACAGGGCACAGGGGAGACCCAGTACTTC,CASSLQGTGETQYF
TRBJ2-3,-,TRBV12-5,TRBD2,TGTGCTAGTGGTTTGGGAGTCCTAGCGGGAGGAATAGATACGCAGTATTTT,CASGLGVLAGGIDTQYF
TRBJ2-1,many,TRBV7-2,-,TGTGCCAGCAGCCTAGGGGCCGTCGGTGAGCAGTTCTTC,CASSLGAVGEQFF
TRBJ1-5,-,TRBV24-1,TRBD1,TGTGCCACCAGTGATACCGGGACAGGGTTTCAGCCCCAGCATTTT,CATSDTGTGFQPQHF
TRBJ2-1,few,TRBV5-1,-,TGCGCCAGCAGCTCCACCTTGGACAGCTATTCCCGGCAGTTCTTC,CASSSTLDSYSRQFF
TRBJ2-7,-,TRBV7-9,TRBD2,TGTGCCAGCAGCTTAGCGGTCCTAGCGGGAAGGTACTACTCCTACGAGCAGTACTTC,CASSLAVLAGRYYSYEQYF
TRBJ1-6,once,TRBV5-8,-,TGTGCCAGCAGCTTGCTCCGGGTCCGTAGTTCACCCCTCCACTTT,CASSLLRVRSSPLHF
TRBJ2-1,many,TRBV13,-,TGTGCCAGCAGCCCAGCCCCAGCGGCCTACAATGAGCAGTTCTTC,CASSPAPAAYNEQFF
TRBJ2-3,many,TRBV6-4,-,TGTGCCAGCAGTGACTCTGAGAGCGGAACGCAGTATTTT,CASSDSESGTQYF
TRBJ2-3,many,TRBV20-1,TRBD2,TGCAGTGCCATCCCCGTCGTAGCGGGAGAAGCAGATACGCAGTATTTT,CSAIPVVAGEADTQYF
TRBJ2-1,many,TRBV7-9,TRBD2,TGTGCCAGCAGCTCACCCGGGACTAGCGGGGCAAATGAGCAGTTCTTC,CASSSPGTSGANEQFF
TRBJ2-5,few,TRBV5-1,TRBD1,TGCGCCAGCAGACGGACAGGTATTCAAGAGACCCAGTACTTC,CASRRTGIQETQYF
TRBJ2-4,few,TRBV19,-,TGTGCCAGTACCCCATTGCCCGGGGGTGTAGACATTCAGTACTTC,CASTPLPGGVDIQYF
TRBJ1-2,-,TRBV6-2/TRBV6-3,-,TGTGCCAGCAGTTACTCGAAGCGTTGGGGTAACTATGGCTACACCTTC,CASSYSKRWGNYGYTF
TRBJ2-5,many,TRBV27,-,TGTGCCAGCAGTTTCAGGGCAGAAGCGACCCAGTACTTC,CASSFRAEATQYF
TRBJ2-3,few,TRBV7-9,TRBD2,TGTGCCAGCAGCGCTATAGGCGGGAGCCCAGATACGCAGTATTTT,CASSAIGGSPDTQYF
TRBJ2-7,many,TRBV6-1,TRBD1,TGTGCCAGCAGCAAGGACAGGGGCGAGCAGTACTTC,CASSKDRGEQYF
TRBJ2-1,many,TRBV28,-,TGTGCCAGCAAATCCGTGTTCTATGAGCAGTTCTTC,CASKSVFYEQFF
TRBJ2-1,many,TRBV20-1,TRBD2,TGCAGTGCTAGAGATTTCTCCGGGACTAGCGGGAGCTCCTACAATGAGCAGTTCTTC,CSARDFSGTSGSSYNEQFF
TRBJ2-2,-,TRBV30,TRBD1,TGTGCCTGGGGAGACAGGGTGAACACCGGGGAGCTGTTTTTT,CAWGDRVNTGELFF
TRBJ2-3,many,TRBV20-1,TRBD2,TGCAGTGCTAGTGCCCAGCGGGAGTATGCAGATACGCAGTATTTT,CSASAQREYADTQYF
TRBJ2-1,many,TRBV29-1,-,TGCAGCGTTGACTCAGGATACAATGAGCAGTTCTTC,CSVDSGYNEQFF
TRBJ1-2,few,TRBV20-1,-,TGCAGTGCTTCCGGGACGGAGAACTATGGCTACACCTTC,CSASGTENYGYTF
TRBJ2-3,few,TRBV12-3/TRBV12-4,-,TGTGCCAGCGGTATTACTGGGAGCACAGATACGCAGTATTTT,CASGITGSTDTQYF
TRBJ2-3,few,TRBV24-1,TRBD2,TGTGCCACCAGTGCGGGGGGACTAGGCACAGATACGCAGTATTTT,CATSAGGLGTDTQYF
TRBJ1-2,few,TRBV20-1,TRBD1,TGCAGTGTTACCCGTTCGACAGGGGACGGCTACACCTTC,CSVTRSTGDGYTF
TRBJ2-4,many,TRBV20-1,-,TGCAGTGCTAGGCTTAGCGGAGGAAACATTCAGTACTTC,CSARLSGGNIQYF
TRBJ2-6,-,TRBV7-9,TRBD1,TGTGCCAGCAGCTCAGGGGGTTCTGGGGCCAACGTCCTGACTTTC,CASSSGGSGANVLTF
TRBJ2-1,few,TRBV28,TRBD2,TGTGCCAGCACCCTTAGGGCGGGAGTTAATTACAATGAGCAGTTCTTC,CASTLRAGVNYNEQFF
TRBJ2-1,many,TRBV7-2,-,TGTGCCAGCAGCTTCGGACCAACGGATGAGCAGTTCTTC,CASSFGPTDEQFF
TRBJ2-5,-,TRBV6-1,TRBD2,TGTGCCAGCAGTGAAGGGACTAGCGGGAGTTCTGGGGAGACCCAGTACTTC,CASSEGTSGSSGETQYF
TRBJ2-1,many,TRBV11-2,TRBD2,TGTGCCAGCAGCTTTACTAGCGGGATGTATGAGCAGTTCTTC,CASSFTSGMYEQFF
TRBJ2-5,-,TRBV7-9,-,TGTGCCAGCAGCTTAGTGTCTGGGACAAGGGAGACCCAGTACTTC,CASSLVSGTRETQYF
TRBJ1-1,many,TRBV14,-,TGTGCCAGCAGCCCAGCCCCGAGGAACACTGAAGCTTTCTTT,CASSPAPRNTEAFF
TRBJ2-5,-,TRBV5-6,-,TGTGCCAGCAGCCGGGACGGATCCCAAGAGACCCAGTACTTC,CASSRDGSQETQYF
TRBJ2-7,few,TRBV24-1,-,TGTGCCACCGGGGGAGACTCGATCTACGAGCAGTACTTC,CATGGDSIYEQYF
TRBJ2-4,many,TRBV29-1,-,TGCACGTTGCTGACCTCTGAAGCCAAAAACATTCAGTACTTC,CTLLTSEAKNIQYF